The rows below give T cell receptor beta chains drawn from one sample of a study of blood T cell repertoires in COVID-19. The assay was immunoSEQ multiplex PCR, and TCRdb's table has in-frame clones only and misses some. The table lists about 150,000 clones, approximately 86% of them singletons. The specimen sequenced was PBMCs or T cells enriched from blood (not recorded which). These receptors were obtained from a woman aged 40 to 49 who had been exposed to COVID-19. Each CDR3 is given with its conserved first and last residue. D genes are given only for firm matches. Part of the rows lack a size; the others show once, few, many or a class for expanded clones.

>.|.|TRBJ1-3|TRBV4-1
CASSQAGNGNTIYF
TGCGCCAGCAGCCAAGCCGGGAACGGAAACACCATATATTTT
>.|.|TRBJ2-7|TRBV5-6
CASSRDTYEQYF
TGTGCCAGCAGCCGGGACACGTACGAGCAGTACTTC
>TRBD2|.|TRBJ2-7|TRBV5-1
CASSLAPGASGGAYEQYF
TGCGCCAGCAGCTTGGCTCCGGGCGCAAGCGGGGGGGCCTACGAGCAGTACTTC
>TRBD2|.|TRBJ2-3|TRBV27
CASSSQGTITDTQYF
TGTGCCAGCAGTTCCCAAGGGACTATCACAGATACGCAGTATTTT
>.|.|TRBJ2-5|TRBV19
CASSISQGRGETQYF
TGTGCCAGTAGTATTTCCCAGGGGCGAGGGGAGACCCAGTACTTC
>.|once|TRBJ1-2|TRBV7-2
CASSSRDLSNYGYTF
TGTGCCAGCAGCTCCAGGGATTTGTCGAACTATGGCTACACCTTC
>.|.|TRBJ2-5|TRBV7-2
CASSLMRSRQETQYF
TGTGCCAGCAGCTTAATGCGGAGCCGCCAAGAGACCCAGTACTTC
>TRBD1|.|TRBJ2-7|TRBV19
CASRAGGTYEQYF
TGTGCCAGTAGGGCAGGGGGAACCTACGAGCAGTACTTC
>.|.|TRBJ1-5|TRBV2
CASSGVRAGNQPQHF
TGTGCCAGCAGTGGGGTCAGGGCTGGCAATCAGCCCCAGCATTTT
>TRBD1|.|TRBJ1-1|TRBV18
CASSDRAVTEAFF
TGTGCCAGCTCTGACAGGGCGGTCACTGAAGCTTTCTTT
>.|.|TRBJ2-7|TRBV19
CASTPTGSYEQYF
TGTGCCAGTACCCCAACGGGGTCCTACGAGCAGTACTTC
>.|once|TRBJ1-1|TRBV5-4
CASSLGGVGEAFF
TGTGCCAGCAGCCTCGGGGGGGTGGGTGAAGCTTTCTTT
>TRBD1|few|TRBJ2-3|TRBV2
CASSVRQGMAGDTQYF
TGTGCCAGCAGCGTCCGACAGGGGATGGCGGGGGATACGCAGTATTTT
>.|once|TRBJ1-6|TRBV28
CASSLYRTLDSPLHF
TGTGCCAGCAGTTTATATAGGACACTTGATTCACCCCTCCACTTT
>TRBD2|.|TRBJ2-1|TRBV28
CASSWRLAGGANEQFF
TGTGCCAGCAGTTGGAGACTAGCGGGAGGGGCAAATGAGCAGTTCTTC
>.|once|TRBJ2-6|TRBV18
CASSPGGGTGANVLTF
TGTGCCAGCTCGCCAGGTGGGGGGACTGGGGCCAACGTCCTGACTTTC
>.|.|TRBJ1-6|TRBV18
CASSSTGQRRNSPLHF
TGTGCCAGCTCATCCACAGGGCAGCGGAGGAATTCACCCCTCCACTTT
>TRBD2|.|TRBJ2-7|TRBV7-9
CASSLDSGSTSEQYF
TGTGCCAGCAGCTTAGATAGCGGGAGTACTTCCGAGCAGTACTTC
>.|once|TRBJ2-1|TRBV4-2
CASSQDGRGNEQFF
TGTGCCAGCAGCCAAGATGGCAGGGGAAATGAGCAGTTCTTC
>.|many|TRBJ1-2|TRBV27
CASSPPEGRYTF
TGTGCCAGCAGTCCCCCGGAGGGTCGCTACACCTTC
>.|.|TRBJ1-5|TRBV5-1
CASSLDPGLSNQPQHF
TGCGCCAGCAGCTTGGATCCGGGACTCTCCAATCAGCCCCAGCATTTT
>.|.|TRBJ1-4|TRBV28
CASSFLSGTEKLFF
TGTGCCAGCAGTTTCCTATCAGGAACAGAAAAACTGTTTTTT
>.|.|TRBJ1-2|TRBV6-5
CASRARRQSNYGYTF
TGTGCCAGCAGGGCCCGCCGACAGTCTAACTATGGCTACACCTTC
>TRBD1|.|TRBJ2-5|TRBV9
CASSPSGQGSETQYF
TGTGCCAGCAGCCCATCGGGACAGGGAAGCGAGACCCAGTACTTC
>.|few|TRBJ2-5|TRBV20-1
CSASSFPSQVHQETQYF
TGCAGTGCTAGTAGCTTTCCTTCGCAGGTACATCAAGAGACCCAGTACTTC